Sequencing of this T cell receptor (beta chain) was carried out in a study of early T cells in non-severe SARS-CoV-2 infection. Study overall: Whole-blood bulk RNA, unsorted, was sequenced, and chains were unpaired.

Findings and caveats of the study: VDJdb-based annotation leaned toward anti-spike CD8 responses and missed private and CD4 specificities.

The sample holds a few counts of this clonotype. The antigen remains undetermined. V was cut by 5 bases and J by 3 bases, with 15 bases left in between. The germline V gene encodes CDR1 SGHTA and CDR2 FQGNSA. This CDR3 contains 15 residues. cDNA molecules, individually, were tagged with unique molecular identifiers. TCRdb used MiXCR to reprocess the 5' RACE reads, holding one entry per CDR3 protein. The sample includes 83,000 or so distinct CDR3 sequences, roughly a tenth of them seen just once. The rearrangement joins TRBV7-2 to TRBJ2-3, with D perhaps TRBD2 (5 bases). Specimen: whole blood, collected at baseline. This clonotype was obtained from an adult who was a healthcare worker with PCR-confirmed SARS-CoV-2 infection or an uninfected control (not recorded which). Written as DNA, the CDR3 is TGTGCCAGCAGCCTCAATCCGGGGAAGACAGATACGCAGTATTTT. Its protein is CASSLNPGKTDTQYF.